This TCR beta chain was documented in a study of response to subunit inactivated influenza vaccine. General study findings and limits: Each seasonal flu vaccination may recruit only limited new T cells, authors suggested.

As for this clonotype: Its antigen remains unknown.

TCRdb itself ran the RT-PCR reads through MiXCR, one entry per CDR3 protein. The sample shows about 620,000 distinct CDR3 sequences, approximately 12% of them seen only once. J lost 8 bases, V lost 3 bases, and 12 bases had no gene match. This CDR3 has 15 amino acids. This chain joins TRBV12-3 or TRBV12-4 and TRBJ1-1; 7 bases are shared with TRBD1. The source is a man aged 50-59 years who received an inactivated influenza vaccine. The sample in question was PBMCs from blood, obtained on the day of vaccination. The CDR3 DNA follows: TGTGCCAGCAGTTTCCCCGACAGGGCCGTCTCGGAAGCTTTCTTT. Translating it yields CASSFPDRAVSEAFF.